The 2 T cell receptor beta chains in this list originate from one sample, sequenced in a study of T-cell memory formation after mild COVID-19 (dated by TCRdb to about 2021). The library was obtained by 5' RACE. These reads were obtained on an Illumina NovaSeq 6000. In-frame beta chains were kept once TCRdb had trimmed the public reads at Q25 with fastp and called clones with MiXCR. Entries are consolidated by CDR3 protein sequence, retaining the most common genes and DNA. Recorded for this sample are hundreds of thousands of distinct CDR3 sequences; 23% of them occurred a single time. The ten largest account for roughly 14% of the sample. Specimen: PBMCs or a T cell subset sorted from them (not recorded which). The source is an adult woman who had mild COVID-19 (a few samples of this study predate the infection). The sample titles of this study are shuffled in the database, so cell type and time point are left out; the donor was told from shared clones.

J is TRBJ2-1 and V is TRBV19; possible D gene TRBD2, 6 bases. CDR1 is LNHDA, CDR2 SQIVND, per germline (reference sequence). V was shortened by 3 bases and J by 0 bases, with 9 bases between the two germline ends. This CDR3 comprises 15 residues. CDR3 amino acids: CASSIRGSSYNEQFF. The CDR3 DNA reads TGTGCCAGTAGTATCCGGGGGAGCTCCTACAATGAGCAGTTCTTC. Combining the CDR3 with reference TRBV19 and TRBJ2-1 gives the whole variable domain DGGITQSPKYLFRKEGQNVTLSCEQNLNHDAMYWYRQDPGQGLRLIYYSQIVNDFQKGDIAEGYSVSREKKESFPLTVTSAQKNPTAFYLCASSIRGSSYNEQFFGPGTRLTVL.

This clonotype was observed a handful of times. The V and J genes are TRBV20-1 and TRBJ2-7, with 10 bases lining up with TRBD2. CDR1 DFQATT and CDR2 SNEGSKA come from the germline V gene (reference sequence). The CDR3 covers 19 residues. Germline trimming cut 3 bases from V and 0 bases from J; bases unmatched to any gene: 17. CDR3 sequence: CSASPKPTARLAGSYEQYF. In DNA, the CDR3 is TGCAGTGCTAGTCCAAAACCCACGGCCAGACTAGCGGGCTCCTACGAGCAGTACTTC.